Each of the 14 T cell receptor beta chains below was sequenced from the same sample in a study of graft-versus-host responses after intestinal transplantation. This table comes from immunoSEQ multiplex PCR, and its TCRdb copy is limited to in-frame clones, with some not included. The table has 85,000 to 90,000 clones, 75% to 90% seen once. Their cognate antigens are unknown. The sample consisted of unstimulated CD4+ T cells sorted from spleen or lymph node cells, taken before intestinal transplant. These receptor sequences come from a human donor who received an intestinal transplant.

The V and J genes are TRBV18 and TRBJ1-5, with D perhaps matching TRBD1 (5 bases). Trimming removed 6 bases from V and 7 bases from J, with 16 bases in between. Germline values: CDR1 KGHSH, CDR2 LQKENI. This CDR3 has 14 amino acids. The CDR3 region is CASSTEGSAQPQHF. CDR3 in DNA: TGTGCCAGCTCCACGGAGGGGTCGGCACAGCCCCAGCATTTT.

V gene TRBV5-1 combines with J gene TRBJ1-1; TRBD1 aligns across 7 bases. The junction had 4 bases not matched to a gene; V was cut back by 4 bases and J by 4 bases. The CDR3 loop spans 13 amino acids. Germline CDR1 SGHRS, CDR2 YFSETQ. The CDR3 reads CASSPGQPTEAFF. CDR3 coding DNA: TGCGCCAGCAGCCCGGGACAGCCCACTGAAGCTTTCTTT.

V is TRBV5-1 and J is TRBJ2-7; TRBD1 is a possible D gene (6 bases). CDR1 is SGHRS and CDR2 is YFSETQ in the germline V gene. V dropped 4 bases and J dropped 5 bases, with 19 bases sitting between them. This CDR3 is 15 amino acids long. The CDR3 coding sequence is TGCGCCAGCAGCCTATCCGGACAGTCGGAGAACGAGCAGTACTTC. It codes for CASSLSGQSENEQYF.

J is TRBJ2-1 and V is TRBV6-5, with D maybe TRBD1 (5 bases). Trimming took off 0 bases at V and 6 bases at J, with 9 bases between the two ends. Germline V gene sequence: CDR1 MNHEY, CDR2 SVGAGI. The CDR3 has 14 residues. The CDR3 DNA is TGTGCCAGCAGTTACTCAGCAGGGTCCAATGAGCAGTTCTTC. Amino acid sequence: CASSYSAGSNEQFF.

Written as DNA, the CDR3 is TGTGCCAGCAGTGACAGGGGGCGGAACACTGAAGCTTTCTTT. Translation gives CASSDRGRNTEAFF. This chain links TRBV6-1 with TRBJ1-1; 8 nucleotides line up with TRBD1. Germline CDR1 reads MNHNS; CDR2 reads SASEGT. V lost 3 bases, J lost 1 base, and 1 base stayed unmatched. The length of the CDR3 is 14 residues.

The V and J genes are TRBV19 and TRBJ2-7, with TRBD2 matching over 13 bases. CDR3 length: 17 residues. Germline loops: CDR1 LNHDA, CDR2 SQIVND (reference sequence). J was trimmed by 1 base and V by 5 bases; bases with no gene match: 8. CDR3 in DNA: TGTGCCAGTAGTCCTCACCCGGGACTAGCGGGGTCCTACGAGCAGTACTTC. It codes for CASSPHPGLAGSYEQYF. Full variable domain (outside the CDR3, taken from reference TRBV19 and TRBJ2-7): DGGITQSPKYLFRKEGQNVTLSCEQNLNHDAMYWYRQDPGQGLRLIYYSQIVNDFQKGDIAEGYSVSREKKESFPLTVTSAQKNPTAFYLCASSPHPGLAGSYEQYFGPGTRLTVT.

The genes are TRBV9 and TRBJ2-5, with TRBD2 matching over 15 bases. This CDR3 is 17 amino acids long. CDR1 is SGDLS and CDR2 is YYNGEE in the germline V gene. V dropped 6 bases and J dropped 1; count of bases not matched to a gene: 7. For the CDR3, the DNA is TGTGCCAGCAACCCCGGGACTAGCGGGGGGACCCAAGAGACCCAGTACTTC. Translated, it gives CASNPGTSGGTQETQYF.

The V gene is TRBV7-3, the J gene TRBJ2-3, with D perhaps matching TRBD2 (5 bases). Trimming removed 1 base at V and 0 bases at J, with 17 bases between. The CDR3 sequence is 18 residues long. Germline CDR1 is SGHTA and CDR2 is FQGTGA. The CDR3 DNA sequence: TGTGCCAGCAGCTTAAAGAGGCCGGGGATGACTAGCACAGATACGCAGTATTTT. Protein product: CASSLKRPGMTSTDTQYF.

This chain joins TRBV9 and TRBJ1-4; 8 nucleotides line up with TRBD1. The junction had 9 bases not matched to a gene; V was cut back by 0 bases and J by 8 bases. This CDR3 region has 16 residues. Looked up from germline, CDR1 is SGDLS and CDR2 is YYNGEE. CDR3 sequence: CASSVEGTGWGEKLFF. In nucleotides, the CDR3 is TGTGCCAGCAGCGTAGAGGGGACAGGTTGGGGGGAAAAACTGTTTTTT.

The genes are TRBV18 and TRBJ1-1, with a possible D match to TRBD1 (6 bases). Germline V gene data show CDR1 as KGHSH and CDR2 as LQKENI. There are 15 residues in the CDR3. Trimming left V 3 bases short and J 1 base short, with 12 bases between. CDR3 amino acids: CASSPVLGQNTEAFF. The CDR3 DNA follows: TGTGCCAGCTCACCCGTATTGGGACAGAACACTGAAGCTTTCTTT.

This chain joins TRBV5-1 and TRBJ1-4, with TRBD1 identical over 7 bases. The V and J ends lost 4 bases and 8 bases, in that order; junction bases with no gene match: 11. Germline V gene lookup returns CDR1 SGHRS and CDR2 YFSETQ. This CDR3 contains 15 residues. CDR3 amino acids: CASSPGGTVREKLFF. The DNA of the CDR3 is TGCGCCAGCAGCCCAGGAGGGACAGTACGGGAAAAACTGTTTTTT. The entire variable domain, with the rest obtained from reference TRBV5-1 and TRBJ1-4, is as follows: KAGVTQTPRYLIKTRGQQVTLSCSPISGHRSVSWYQQTPGQGLQFLFEYFSETQRNKGNFPGRFSGRQFSNSRSEMNVSTLELGDSALYLCASSPGGTVREKLFFGSGTQLSVL.

The chain recombines TRBV7-9 with TRBJ2-7; 11 nucleotides line up with TRBD1. Germline CDR1 is SEHNR and CDR2 is FQNEAQ (reference sequence). The CDR3 consists of 15 residues. V gave up 5 bases and J gave up 6 bases; unmatched junction bases: 9. CDR3 bases: TGTGCCAGCAGCCCCAACGGGGGGACAGGGGGCGAGCAGTACTTC. The encoded protein is CASSPNGGTGGEQYF.

The chain links TRBV5-6 to TRBJ1-2; 8 bases are shared with TRBD1. The CDR3 covers 14 residues. From germline, CDR1 is SGHDT and CDR2 YYEEEE. V lost 4 bases and J lost 5; bases outside the gene matches: 7. CDR3 loop: CASSVGQGAYGYTF. Written as DNA, the CDR3 is TGTGCCAGCAGCGTAGGACAGGGAGCATATGGCTACACCTTC.

This clone was observed once. The V gene is TRBV19, the J gene TRBJ2-3; TRBD1 agrees at 9 bases. CDR1 is LNHDA, CDR2 SQIVND, per germline (reference sequence). This CDR3 contains 14 residues. The V gene end was trimmed by 7 bases and the J gene end by 1 base; junction bases not matched to a gene: 3. Written as DNA, the CDR3 is TGTGCCAGTACCGACAGGGGGGGCACAGATACGCAGTATTTT. Translated, it gives CASTDRGGTDTQYF.